This is a list of T cell receptor beta chains from one sample in a study of OX40 agonist ivuxolimab in advanced cancers. Sequencing used immunoSEQ multiplex PCR; TCRdb keeps in-frame clones, though not all of them. This table holds fewer than 65,000 clones, about four fifths found once. The specimen was CD4+ or CD8+ T cells sorted from blood, collected in a trial of the OX40 agonist ivuxolimab. The source is an adult with an advanced solid tumor such as melanoma, head and neck, liver or kidney cancer. The CDR3 runs from the conserved cysteine through the conserved F or W. D genes are given only for firm matches. For some rows the clone size is stated as once, few or many, or as a class when expanded; others skip it.

CDR3 protein | CDR3 DNA | clone size | D gene | J gene | CDR3 length | V gene
CASSNNLAGGTDTQYF | TGTGCCAGCAGCAACAACCTAGCGGGAGGGACAGATACGCAGTATTTT | once | TRBD2 | TRBJ2-3 | 16 | TRBV5-4
CASSPNRGPEQYF | TGTGCCAGCAGTCCCAACCGGGGGCCGGAGCAGTACTTC | . | . | TRBJ2-7 | 13 | TRBV27
CASSYSKAAGGTEAFF | TGTGCCAGCAGTTACTCGAAAGCGGCCGGCGGTACTGAAGCTTTCTTT | . | . | TRBJ1-1 | 16 | TRBV6-6
CASSLDVAHGSRQETQYF | TGCGCCAGCAGCTTGGACGTGGCCCACGGGTCGCGACAAGAGACCCAGTACTTC | . | . | TRBJ2-5 | 18 | TRBV5-1
CASSLVVQGETQYF | TGCGCCAGCAGCTTGGTCGTACAGGGGGAGACCCAGTACTTC | . | TRBD1 | TRBJ2-5 | 14 | TRBV5-1
CASSLGQGRETQYF | TGCGCCAGCAGCTTGGGGCAGGGGAGAGAGACCCAGTACTTC | few | . | TRBJ2-5 | 14 | TRBV5-1
CASSGDPKYAGTYNEQFF | TGTGCCAGCAGCGGGGATCCCAAATATGCAGGGACATACAATGAGCAGTTCTTC | . | . | TRBJ2-1 | 18 | TRBV5-6
CASSPPGWIGEKLFF | TGTGCCAGCAGCCCCCCAGGCTGGATTGGAGAAAAACTGTTTTTT | . | . | TRBJ1-4 | 15 | TRBV7-2
CASSPRQHTGELFF | TGTGCCAGCTCACCAAGGCAGCACACCGGGGAGCTGTTTTTT | few | . | TRBJ2-2 | 14 | TRBV18
CSAVEGIGYTF | TGCAGCGCTGTGGAGGGGATTGGCTACACCTTC | . | . | TRBJ1-2 | 11 | TRBV20-1
CASSYGPTLKNIQYF | TGTGCCAGCAGTTACGGTCCTACGCTAAAAAACATTCAGTACTTC | . | . | TRBJ2-4 | 15 | TRBV6-5
CASSPQAGNSYNEQFF | TGTGCCAGCAGTCCCCAAGCGGGAAACTCCTACAATGAGCAGTTCTTC | . | TRBD2 | TRBJ2-1 | 16 | TRBV28
CASKVQDYGYTF | TGTGCCAGCAAGGTTCAGGACTATGGCTACACCTTC | . | . | TRBJ1-2 | 12 | TRBV6-5
CASSYWTNSYEQYF | TGTGCCAGCAGTTACTGGACCAACTCCTACGAGCAGTACTTC | . | . | TRBJ2-7 | 14 | TRBV28
CASSWGQTTNEKLFF | TGTGCCAGCAGCTGGGGACAGACAACTAATGAAAAACTGTTTTTT | . | TRBD1 | TRBJ1-4 | 15 | TRBV11-2